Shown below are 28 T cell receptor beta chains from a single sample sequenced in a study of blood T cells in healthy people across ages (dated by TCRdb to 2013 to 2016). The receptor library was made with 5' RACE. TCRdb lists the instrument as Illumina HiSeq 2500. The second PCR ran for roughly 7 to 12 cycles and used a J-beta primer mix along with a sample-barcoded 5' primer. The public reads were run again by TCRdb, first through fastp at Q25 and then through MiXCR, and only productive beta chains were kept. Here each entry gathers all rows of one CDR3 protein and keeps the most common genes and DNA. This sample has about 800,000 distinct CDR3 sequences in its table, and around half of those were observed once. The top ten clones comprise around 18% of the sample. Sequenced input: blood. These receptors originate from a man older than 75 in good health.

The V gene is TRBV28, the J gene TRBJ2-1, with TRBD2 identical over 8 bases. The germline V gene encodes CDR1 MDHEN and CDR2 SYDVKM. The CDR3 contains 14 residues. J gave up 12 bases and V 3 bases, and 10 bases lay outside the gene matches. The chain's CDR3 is CASSFSSGGLRQFF. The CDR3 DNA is TGTGCCAGCAGTTTTTCCAGCGGGGGATTGCGGCAGTTCTTC.

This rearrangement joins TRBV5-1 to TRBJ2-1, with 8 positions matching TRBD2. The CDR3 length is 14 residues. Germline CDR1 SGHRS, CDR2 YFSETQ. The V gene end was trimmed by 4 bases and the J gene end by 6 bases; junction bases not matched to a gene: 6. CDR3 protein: CASSPGTRINEQFF. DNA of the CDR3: TGCGCCAGCAGCCCCGGGACTAGAATCAATGAGCAGTTCTTC.

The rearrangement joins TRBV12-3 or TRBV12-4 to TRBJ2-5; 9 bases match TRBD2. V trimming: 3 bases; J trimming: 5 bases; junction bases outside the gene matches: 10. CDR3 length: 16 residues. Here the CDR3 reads CASSFILREGAETQYF. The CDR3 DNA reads TGTGCCAGCAGTTTTATCCTGCGGGAGGGAGCGGAGACCCAGTACTTC.

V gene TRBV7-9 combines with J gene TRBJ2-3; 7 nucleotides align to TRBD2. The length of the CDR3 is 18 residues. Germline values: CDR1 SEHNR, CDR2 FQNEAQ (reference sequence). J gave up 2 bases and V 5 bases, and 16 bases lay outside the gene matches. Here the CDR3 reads CASSPPLGTKNFTDTQYF. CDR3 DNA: TGTGCCAGCAGCCCACCTTTGGGGACTAAGAATTTCACAGATACGCAGTATTTT.

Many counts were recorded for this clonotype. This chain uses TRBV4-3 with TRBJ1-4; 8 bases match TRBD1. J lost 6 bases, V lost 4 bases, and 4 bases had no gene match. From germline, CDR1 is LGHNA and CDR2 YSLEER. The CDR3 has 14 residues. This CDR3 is CASSPQGADEKLFF. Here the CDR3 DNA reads TGCGCCAGCAGCCCCCAGGGGGCGGATGAAAAACTGTTTTTT.

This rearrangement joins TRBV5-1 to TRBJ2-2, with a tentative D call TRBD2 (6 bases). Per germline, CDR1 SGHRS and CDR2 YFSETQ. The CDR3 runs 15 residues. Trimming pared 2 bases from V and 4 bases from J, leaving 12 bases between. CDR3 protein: CASSFTSYGTGELFF. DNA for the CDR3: TGCGCCAGCAGCTTCACTAGCTATGGCACCGGGGAGCTGTTTTTT.

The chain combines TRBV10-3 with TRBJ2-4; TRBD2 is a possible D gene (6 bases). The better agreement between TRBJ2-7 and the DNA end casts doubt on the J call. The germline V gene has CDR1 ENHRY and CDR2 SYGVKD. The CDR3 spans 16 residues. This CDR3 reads CAITNTGRGKWYEQYF. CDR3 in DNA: TGTGCCATCACCAATACCGGACGGGGGAAATGGTACGAGCAGTACTTC.

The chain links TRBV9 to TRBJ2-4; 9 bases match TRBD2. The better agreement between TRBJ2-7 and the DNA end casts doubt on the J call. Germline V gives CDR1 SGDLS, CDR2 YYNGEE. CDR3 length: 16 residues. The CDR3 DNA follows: TGTGCCAGCAGCGTAGGAAATAGCGGGAGTGGGCACGAGCAGTACTTC. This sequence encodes CASSVGNSGSGHEQYF.

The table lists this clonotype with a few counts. CDR3 bases: TGCGCCAGCAGTTTAGACGGACAGGGGAACAATGAGCAGTTCTTC. Amino acids: CASSLDGQGNNEQFF. The rearrangement links TRBV5-1 to TRBJ2-1; 9 bases map to TRBD1. CDR3 size: 15 residues. V shed 5 bases and J 5 bases; nucleotides not matched to a gene: 8. Germline V gene data show CDR1 as SGHRS and CDR2 as YFSETQ. Filled out from reference TRBV5-1 and TRBJ2-1, the complete variable domain reads KAGVTQTPRYLIKTRGQQVTLSCSPISGHRSVSWYQQTPGQGLQFLFEYFSETQRNKGNFPGRFSGRQFSNSRSEMNVSTLELGDSALYLCASSLDGQGNNEQFFGPGTRLTVL.

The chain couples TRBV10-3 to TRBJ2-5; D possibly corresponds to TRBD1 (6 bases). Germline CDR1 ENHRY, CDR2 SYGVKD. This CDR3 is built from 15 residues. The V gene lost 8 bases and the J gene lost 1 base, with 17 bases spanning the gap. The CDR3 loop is CAIRSAQGSQETQYF. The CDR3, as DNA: TGTGCCATCCGTAGTGCACAGGGATCCCAAGAGACCCAGTACTTC.

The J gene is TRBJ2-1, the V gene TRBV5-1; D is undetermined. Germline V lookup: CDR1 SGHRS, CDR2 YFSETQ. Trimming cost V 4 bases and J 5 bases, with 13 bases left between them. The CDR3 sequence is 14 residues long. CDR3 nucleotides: TGCGCCAGCAGCCAGTCCGGGCCCAACAATGAGCAGTTCTTC. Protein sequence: CASSQSGPNNEQFF.

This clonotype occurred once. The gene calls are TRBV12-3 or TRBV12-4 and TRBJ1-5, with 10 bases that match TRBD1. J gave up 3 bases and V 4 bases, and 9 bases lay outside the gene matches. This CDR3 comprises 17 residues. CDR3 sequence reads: CASSSGRDRGVNQPQHF. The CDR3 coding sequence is TGTGCCAGCAGTTCTGGCAGGGACAGGGGCGTCAATCAGCCCCAGCATTTT.

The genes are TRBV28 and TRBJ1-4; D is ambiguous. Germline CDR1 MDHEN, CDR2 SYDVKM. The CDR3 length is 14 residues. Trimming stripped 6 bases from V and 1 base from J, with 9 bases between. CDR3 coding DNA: TGTGCCAGCAGGCTGGACGGAACTAATGAAAAACTGTTTTTT. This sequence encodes CASRLDGTNEKLFF.

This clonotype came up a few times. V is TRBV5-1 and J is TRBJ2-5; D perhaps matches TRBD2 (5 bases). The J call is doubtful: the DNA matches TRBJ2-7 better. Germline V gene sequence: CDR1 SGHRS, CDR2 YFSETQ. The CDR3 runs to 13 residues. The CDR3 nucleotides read TGCGCCAGCTCCTTACGGGATTTCGGCGAGCAGTACTTC. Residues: CASSLRDFGEQYF.

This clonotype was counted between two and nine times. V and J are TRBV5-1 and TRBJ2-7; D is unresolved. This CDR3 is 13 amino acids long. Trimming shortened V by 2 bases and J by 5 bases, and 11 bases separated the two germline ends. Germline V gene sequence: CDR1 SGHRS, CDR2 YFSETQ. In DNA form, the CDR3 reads TGCGCCAGCAGCTTCGACAAGGAAGACGAGCAGTACTTC. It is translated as CASSFDKEDEQYF.

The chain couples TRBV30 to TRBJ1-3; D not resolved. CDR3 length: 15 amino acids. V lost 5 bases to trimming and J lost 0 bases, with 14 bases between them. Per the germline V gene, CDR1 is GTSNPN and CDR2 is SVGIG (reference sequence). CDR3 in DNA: TGTGCCTGGGCGTTGAGCAGCCACTCTGGAAACACCATATATTTT. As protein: CAWALSSHSGNTIYF. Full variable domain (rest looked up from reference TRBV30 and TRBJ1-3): SQTIHQWPATLVQPVGSPLSLECTVEGTSNPNLYWYRQAAGRGLQLLFYSVGIGQISSEVPQNLSASRPQDRQFILSSKKLLLSDSGFYLCAWALSSHSGNTIYFGEGSWLTVV.

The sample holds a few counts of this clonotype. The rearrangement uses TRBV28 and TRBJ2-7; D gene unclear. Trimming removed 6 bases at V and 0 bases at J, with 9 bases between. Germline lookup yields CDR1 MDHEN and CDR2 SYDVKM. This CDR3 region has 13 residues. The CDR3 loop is CASSRSHSYEQYF. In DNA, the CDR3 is TGTGCCAGCAGCAGGTCCCACTCCTACGAGCAGTACTTC. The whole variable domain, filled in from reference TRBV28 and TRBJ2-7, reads DVKVTQSSRYLVKRTGEKVFLECVQDMDHENMFWYRQDPGLGLRLIYFSYDVKMKEKGDIPEGYSVSREKKERFSLILESASTNQTSMYLCASSRSHSYEQYFGPGTRLTVT.

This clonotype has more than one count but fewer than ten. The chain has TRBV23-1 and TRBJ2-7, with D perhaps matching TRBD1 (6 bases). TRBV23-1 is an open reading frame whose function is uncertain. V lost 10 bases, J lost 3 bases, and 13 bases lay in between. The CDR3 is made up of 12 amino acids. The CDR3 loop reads CANQGHFYEQYF. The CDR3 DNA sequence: TGCGCCAACCAGGGACACTTCTACGAGCAGTACTTC.

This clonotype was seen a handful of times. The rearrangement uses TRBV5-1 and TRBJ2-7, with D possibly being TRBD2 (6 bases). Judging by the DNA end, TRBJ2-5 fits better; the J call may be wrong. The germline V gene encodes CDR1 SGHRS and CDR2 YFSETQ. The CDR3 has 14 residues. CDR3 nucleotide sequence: TGCGCCAGCAGCTTGGTGTCGGGGGAAGAGACCCAGTACTTC. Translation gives CASSLVSGEETQYF.

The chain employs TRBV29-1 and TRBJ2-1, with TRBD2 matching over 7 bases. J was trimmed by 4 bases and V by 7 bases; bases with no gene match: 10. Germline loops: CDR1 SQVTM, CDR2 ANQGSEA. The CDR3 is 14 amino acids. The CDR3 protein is CSAGSGTEYNEQFF. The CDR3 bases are TGCAGCGCTGGGAGCGGGACTGAATACAATGAGCAGTTCTTC.

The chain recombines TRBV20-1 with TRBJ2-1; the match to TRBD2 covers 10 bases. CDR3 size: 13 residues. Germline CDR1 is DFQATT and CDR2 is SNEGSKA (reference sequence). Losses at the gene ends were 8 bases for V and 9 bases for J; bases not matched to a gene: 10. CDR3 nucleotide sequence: TGCAGTTCGGCTAGCGGGAGTTCTATTGAGCAGTTCTTC. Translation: CSSASGSSIEQFF.

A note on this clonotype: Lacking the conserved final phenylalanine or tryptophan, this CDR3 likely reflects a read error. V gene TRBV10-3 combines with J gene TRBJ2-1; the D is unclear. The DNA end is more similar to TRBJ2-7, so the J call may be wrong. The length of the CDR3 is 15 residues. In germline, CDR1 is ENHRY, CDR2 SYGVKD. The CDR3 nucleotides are TGTGCCATCAGTGAGTCTCAAGGGAACGTCTACGAGCAGTACTTA. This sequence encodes CAISESQGNVYEQYL.

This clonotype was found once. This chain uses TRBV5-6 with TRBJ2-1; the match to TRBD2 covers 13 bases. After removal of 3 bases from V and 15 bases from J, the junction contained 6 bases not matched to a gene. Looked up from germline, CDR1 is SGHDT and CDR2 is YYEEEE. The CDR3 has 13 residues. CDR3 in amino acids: CASSSGLAGVRFF. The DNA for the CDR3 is TGTGCCAGCAGCTCAGGACTAGCGGGGGTACGGTTCTTC.

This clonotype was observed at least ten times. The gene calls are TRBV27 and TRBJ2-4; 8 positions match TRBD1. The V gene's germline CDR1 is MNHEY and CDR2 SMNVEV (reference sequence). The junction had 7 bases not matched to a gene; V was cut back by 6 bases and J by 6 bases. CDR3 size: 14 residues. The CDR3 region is CASSSRGLVNIQYF. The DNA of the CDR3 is TGTGCCAGCAGCTCCAGGGGGCTTGTAAACATTCAGTACTTC.

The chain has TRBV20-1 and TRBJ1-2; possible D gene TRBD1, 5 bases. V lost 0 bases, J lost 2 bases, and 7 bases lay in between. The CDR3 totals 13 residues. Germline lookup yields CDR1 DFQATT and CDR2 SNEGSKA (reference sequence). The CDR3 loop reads CSARDQGNYGYTF. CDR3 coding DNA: TGCAGTGCTAGAGATCAGGGAAACTATGGCTACACCTTC.

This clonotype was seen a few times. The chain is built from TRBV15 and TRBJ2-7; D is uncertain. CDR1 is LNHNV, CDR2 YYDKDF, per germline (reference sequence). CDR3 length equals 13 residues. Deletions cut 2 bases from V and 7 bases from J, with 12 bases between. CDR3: CATSRQPKGEQYF. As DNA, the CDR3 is TGTGCCACCAGCAGACAACCAAAAGGGGAGCAGTACTTC.

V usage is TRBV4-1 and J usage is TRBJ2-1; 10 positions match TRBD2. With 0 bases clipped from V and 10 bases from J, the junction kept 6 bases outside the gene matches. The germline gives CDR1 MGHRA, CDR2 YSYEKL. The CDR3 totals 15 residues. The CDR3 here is CASSQDGGLAPEQFF. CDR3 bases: TGCGCCAGCAGCCAAGATGGGGGACTAGCGCCCGAGCAGTTCTTC.

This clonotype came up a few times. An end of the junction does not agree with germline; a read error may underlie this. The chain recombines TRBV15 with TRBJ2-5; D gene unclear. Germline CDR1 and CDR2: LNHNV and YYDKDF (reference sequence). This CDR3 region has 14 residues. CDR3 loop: CATSRGRNQETQYF. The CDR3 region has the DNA TGTGCCACCAGCAGAGGCCGTAACCAGGAGACCCAGTACTTC.